This T cell receptor (beta chain) is from a study of Ad26.COV2.S vaccination and SARS-CoV-2 variants. Study summary: A COV1001 Ad26.COV2.S trial-arm participant provided the sample.

The treatment: 19 received Ad26.COV2.S at low or high dose, single or two shots; roughly five received placebo; per-sample allocation not given. The study sampled participants on day 63 after the first vaccine or placebo injection. TCRdb keeps only in-frame clones here, not all; method: immunoSEQ multiplex PCR. The table records about 420,000 clones, over 75% of them present only once. V was clipped by 0 bases and J by 7 bases, with 13 bases between them. Germline V gene data show CDR1 as MGHRA and CDR2 as YSYEKL. The CDR3 contains 15 residues. The specimen was peripheral blood, collected in a trial of Ad26.COV2.S vaccine versus placebo. This TCR was recovered from a person between 18 and 65 years old who received the Ad26.COV2.S COVID-19 vaccine or a placebo. The genes are TRBV4-1 and TRBJ1-5; D remains ambiguous. The CDR3 nucleotides read TGCGCCAGCAGCCAAGATTCCCATCCGGGACAGCCCCAGCATTTT. It specifies CASSQDSHPGQPQHF.